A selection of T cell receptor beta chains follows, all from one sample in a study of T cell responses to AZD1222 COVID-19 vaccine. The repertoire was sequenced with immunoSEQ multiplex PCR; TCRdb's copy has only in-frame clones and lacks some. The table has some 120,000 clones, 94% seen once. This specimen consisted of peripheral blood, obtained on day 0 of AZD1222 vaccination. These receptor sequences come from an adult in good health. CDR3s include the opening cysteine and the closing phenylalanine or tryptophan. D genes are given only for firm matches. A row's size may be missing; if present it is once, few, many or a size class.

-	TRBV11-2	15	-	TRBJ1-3	TGTGCCAGCAGCTTAGAGTTGGGACACCGAAACACCATATATTTT	CASSLELGHRNTIYF
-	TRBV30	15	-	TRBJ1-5	TGTGCCTGGCGCGGGGCAGGGGCTAGCAATCAGCCCCAGCATTTT	CAWRGAGASNQPQHF
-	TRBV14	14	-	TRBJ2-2	TGTGCCAGCAGCCAAGATTTGAACACCGGGGAGCTGTTTTTT	CASSQDLNTGELFF
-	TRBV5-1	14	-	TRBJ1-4	TGCGCCAGCAGCTTGGCGCTGGGGAGTGAAAAACTGTTTTTT	CASSLALGSEKLFF
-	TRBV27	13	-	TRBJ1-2	TGTGCCAGCAGTCGAAATTCGGAAGGTGGCTACACCTTC	CASSRNSEGGYTF
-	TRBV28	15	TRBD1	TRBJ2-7	TGTGCCAGCAGTCTGACAGGGTTCTATCGCTACGAGCAGTACTTC	CASSLTGFYRYEQYF
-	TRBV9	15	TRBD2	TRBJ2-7	TGTGCCAGCAGCGACCTAGCGGGATTCGGGGGGGAGCAGTACTTC	CASSDLAGFGGEQYF
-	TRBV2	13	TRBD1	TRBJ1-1	TGTGCCAGCAGCCGACAGGGTAACACTGAAGCTTTCTTT	CASSRQGNTEAFF
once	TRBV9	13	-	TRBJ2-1	TGTGCCAGCAGCTTAGAGTGGCGGGATAAGCAGTTCTTC	CASSLEWRDKQFF
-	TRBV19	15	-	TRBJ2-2	TGTGCCAGTAGGACGAGAGCAGGGGTCACCGGGGAGCTGTTTTTT	CASRTRAGVTGELFF
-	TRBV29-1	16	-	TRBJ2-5	TGCAGCGTCATTCTCATCTCTACAGGAGGACAAGAGACCCAGTACTTC	CSVILISTGGQETQYF
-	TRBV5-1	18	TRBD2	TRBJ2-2	TGCGCCAGCAGCTTGGCCCTTTTAGCGGGACAGAACACCGGGGAGCTGTTTTTT	CASSLALLAGQNTGELFF
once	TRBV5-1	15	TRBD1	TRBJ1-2	TGCGCCAGCAGCTCGCCCACAGGGGGGAGCTATGGCTACACCTTC	CASSSPTGGSYGYTF
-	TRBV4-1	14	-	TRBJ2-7	TGCGCCAGCAGCCAAGTGGGACAACAGTACGAGCAGTACTTC	CASSQVGQQYEQYF
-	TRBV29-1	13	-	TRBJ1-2	TGCAGCGCCCCTGGCAGGCCTTACTATGGCTACACCTTC	CSAPGRPYYGYTF
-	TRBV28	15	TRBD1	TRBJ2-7	TGTGCCAGCAGCACCACAGGGGCCGCGACCTACGAGCAGTACTTC	CASSTTGAATYEQYF